The present T cell receptor (beta chain) was sequenced within a study of early T cells in non-severe SARS-CoV-2 infection. Each CDR3 protein gets one entry after TCRdb re-called the 5' RACE reads with MiXCR. The sample carries about 77,000 distinct CDR3 sequences, roughly a sixth recorded once. This clonotype has a handful of counts. The sample taken for sequencing was whole blood. The clonotype originates from an adult who was a healthcare worker with PCR-confirmed SARS-CoV-2 infection or an uninfected control (not recorded which).

The CDR3, as DNA: TGTGCCAGTAGTATAGACATTGGGACAGGGGGGAGCCAGCCCCAGCATTTT. Amino acid sequence: CASSIDIGTGGSQPQHF. The chain has TRBV19 and TRBJ1-5, with 11 bases that match TRBD1. Losses at the gene ends were 0 bases for V and 7 bases for J; bases not matched to a gene: 8. Germline V CDR1 and CDR2: LNHDA, SQIVND (reference sequence). The CDR3 contains 17 residues.